This T cell receptor (beta chain) emerged from a study of identical twins (dated by TCRdb to about 2016). For context, the study as a whole: The study deep-sequenced TCR alpha and beta repertoires from monozygotic twins, unrelated adults of various ages and cord blood to test whether fetal clonotypes persist. To rule out contamination, replicate twin experiments were performed at different times with different library preparation protocols.

Only healthy Caucasian donors were included. The twin cohort comprised three pairs of female monozygotic twins, all aged about 18 to 30 years. RNA for TCR libraries was isolated from peripheral blood mononuclear cells. Libraries were constructed by 5' RACE. Instrument used: Illumina HiSeq 2000. A universal primer binding site was introduced by template switching, and a unique molecular identifier was present in the final cDNA, enabling accurate counting of TCR cDNA molecules. Specific primers in the conserved constant-segment region were used to synthesize first-strand cDNA for the TCR alpha and beta chains. To control for contamination, every cDNA library was double barcoded, receiving both a SMART-Mk sample barcode and Illumina barcodes. TruSeq adapter sequences, together with Illumina sample barcodes, were added in two successive PCR steps. Sequencing of the TCR alpha and beta cDNA libraries was done on the Illumina HiSeq platform using custom primers. In the source study's methods: MiGEC processed the raw reads to extract unique molecular identifiers, while MiXCR was used to determine the CDR3 positions. For each individual, recombination models were inferred using an EM algorithm with the repgenHMM and IGoR tools. The tcR package in R was used for shared clonotype analysis, with sharing normalized by the product of cloneset sizes. Out-of-frame nonproductive sequences were analyzed to study raw recombination free of thymic and clonal selection effects. The public reads were run again by TCRdb, first through fastp at Q25 and then through MiXCR, and only productive beta chains were kept. Here each entry gathers all rows of one CDR3 protein and keeps the most common genes and DNA. The V and J calls reflect TCRdb's pipeline rather than the authors' work. The sample table holds around 680,000 distinct CDR3 sequences, of which around 8.6% were seen once. About 0.98% of the sample lies in the top ten.

The table lists this clonotype with many counts. This clone's antigen is unknown. No qualities accompany the bases; no much larger clone lies one base away. Results and caveats for the whole study, not just this receptor: Recombination models systematically underestimated out-of-frame TCR alpha sharing in monozygotic twins but agreed with sharing between unrelated individuals. Invariant T cells such as MAIT and iNKT could partly confound zero-insertion analyses, although diverse VJ usage argued against such confounding for most clonotypes. Conclusions relied on cross-sectional statistical analysis, since the same donors could not be followed over many years. The excess sharing between twins in beta out-of-frame sequences was weaker because fewer shared sequences reduced the signal-to-noise ratio. Fewer insertions were carried by abundant cord blood beta clonotypes; a weaker similar trend was observed in young adult naive repertoires, while no such trend was observed in memory repertoires. Out-of-frame TCR alpha sequences shared between twins showed an excess of low generation-probability sequences compared with coincidental sharing between unrelated individuals.

This sample was also put to use in a study of yellow fever vaccine responses in identical twins. The second paper states: According to the authors, in identical twins the way T cells responded to vaccination appeared partly convergent and partly personalized. Focusing on identical twins, the study followed the T cell clones that responded to the vaccine, and did so with precision.

The clonotype originates from a woman younger than 35 in good health. Sequenced: PBMCs.

The DNA sequence reads TGTGCCAGCAGCCCGAGGGCAGCTGACACTGAAGCTTTCTTT. This encodes CASSPRAADTEAFF. The rearrangement joined TRBV5-5 to TRBJ1-1; no D gene is confidently identified. The junction carries 13 bases between V and J, which are trimmed by 4 bases and 3 bases respectively. The CDR3 contains 14 residues, cysteine and phenylalanine counted. Only the CDR3 DNA stays, 42 bases, in frame from base 1. The germline V gene (reference sequence) gives CDR1 as SGHKS and CDR2 as YYEKEE.